This T cell receptor (beta chain) was documented in a study of identical twins. Whole-study findings and limits: Twin-shared out-of-frame alpha sequences showed excess low generation probability. Abundant cord blood beta clonotypes carried fewer insertions; memory repertoires showed none. Partly confounded zero-insertion analyses could result from invariant MAIT and iNKT cells.

In its sample, this clonotype was seen many times. The target antigen is unknown. Unique molecular identifiers were in the cDNA, with template-switch universal primer binding. TCRdb fed the 5' RACE reads into MiXCR, producing one record per CDR3 protein. This sample has 420,000 or so distinct CDR3 sequences, with 15% to 20% found just once. CDR3 length: 15 amino acids. In germline, CDR1 is SGHTA, CDR2 FQGNSA. The V end lost 2 bases, the J end lost 5 bases, and 14 bases lay between the germline ends. Sequenced input: naive T cells sorted from blood. The receptor was derived from a man aged 50 to 59 in good health. The chain employs TRBV7-2 and TRBJ2-3; D might be TRBD2 (7 bases). The chain's CDR3 is CASSLLGGGRDTQYF. The CDR3 DNA is TGTGCCAGCAGCTTACTGGGAGGGGGTAGAGATACGCAGTATTTT.